The sequence of this T cell receptor (beta chain) was determined in a study of cytomegalovirus exposure and HLA in healthy donors. Worth noting for this clone: What it binds is not known.

Primers: 60 Vbeta forward and 13 Jbeta reverse. Measured with immunoSEQ multiplex PCR; TCRdb has only the in-frame clones, and not every one. Among about 59,000 clones listed, over 60% were seen once. Notes on the study in general: An observed cluster of highly shared sequence variants was recorded as a likely sequencing artifact. In a later analysis, a missense DCLRE1C variant was linked to TCR beta V- and J-gene trimming.

Germline trimming cut 0 bases from V and 6 bases from J; bases unmatched to any gene: 9. The CDR3 contains 17 residues. Germline CDR1 MGHRA, CDR2 YSYEKL. The sequencing input was PBMCs. The chain uses TRBV4-1 and TRBJ1-4; TRBD1 matches at 8 bases. The sequence derives from a man in his thirties or forties in good health and CMV-seropositive. The CDR3 here is CASSQETTTGGHEKLFF. CDR3 nucleotides: TGCGCCAGCAGCCAAGAAACCACCACAGGGGGGCATGAAAAACTGTTTTTT.